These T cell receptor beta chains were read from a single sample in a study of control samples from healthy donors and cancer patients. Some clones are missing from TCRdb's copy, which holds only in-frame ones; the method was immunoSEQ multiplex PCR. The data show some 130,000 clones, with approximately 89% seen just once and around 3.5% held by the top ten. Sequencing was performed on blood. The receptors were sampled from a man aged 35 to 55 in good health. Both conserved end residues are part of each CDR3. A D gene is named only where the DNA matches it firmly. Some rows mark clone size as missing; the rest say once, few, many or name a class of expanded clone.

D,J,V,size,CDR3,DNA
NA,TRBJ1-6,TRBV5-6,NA,CASSFGVPNSPLHF,TGTGCCAGCAGCTTTGGGGTCCCCAATTCACCCCTCCACTTT
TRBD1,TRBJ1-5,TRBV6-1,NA,CASSERGQGQPQHF,TGTGCCAGCAGTGAGAGGGGGCAAGGTCAGCCCCAGCATTTT
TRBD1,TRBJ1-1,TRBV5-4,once,CASSLQTGANTEAFF,TGTGCCAGCAGTCTCCAGACAGGGGCGAACACTGAAGCTTTCTTT
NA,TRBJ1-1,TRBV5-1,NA,CASSSSTRGFSTEAFF,TGCGCCAGCAGCTCGTCGACAAGGGGCTTTAGCACTGAAGCTTTCTTT
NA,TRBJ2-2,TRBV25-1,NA,CASSDVNTGELFF,TGTGCCAGCAGTGATGTGAACACCGGGGAGCTGTTTTTT
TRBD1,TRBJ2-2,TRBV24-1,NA,CATSDPLQGAFTGELFF,TGTGCCACCAGTGACCCCCTGCAGGGGGCCTTCACCGGGGAGCTGTTTTTT
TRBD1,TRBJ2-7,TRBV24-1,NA,CATSEGGTGGDEQYF,TGTGCCACCAGTGAAGGTGGGACAGGGGGTGACGAGCAGTACTTC
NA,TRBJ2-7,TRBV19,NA,CASGGSYEQYF,TGTGCCAGCGGGGGTTCCTACGAGCAGTACTTC
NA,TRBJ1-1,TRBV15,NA,CATSRVQSTEAFF,TGTGCCACCAGCAGAGTACAGTCCACTGAAGCTTTCTTT
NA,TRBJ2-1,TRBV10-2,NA,CASSEGSSKEQFF,TGCGCCAGCAGTGAAGGCAGTTCCAAGGAGCAGTTCTTC
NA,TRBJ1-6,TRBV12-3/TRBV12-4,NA,CASSLVAGNSLHF,TGTGCCAGCAGTTTAGTGGCGGGGAATTCCCTCCACTTT
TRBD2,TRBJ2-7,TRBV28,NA,CASSIGAMGEGYEQYF,TGTGCCAGCAGTATAGGGGCCATGGGGGAGGGCTACGAGCAGTACTTC
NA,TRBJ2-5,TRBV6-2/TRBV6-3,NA,CASSYGRQIGETQYF,TGTGCCAGCAGTTACGGTCGGCAGATAGGAGAGACCCAGTACTTC
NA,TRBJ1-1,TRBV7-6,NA,CASSDLGTVNTEAFF,TGTGCCAGCAGCGACCTCGGGACGGTGAACACTGAAGCTTTCTTT
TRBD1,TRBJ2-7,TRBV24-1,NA,CATSDTGQGPTYEQYF,TGTGCCACCAGTGATACGGGACAGGGGCCTACCTACGAGCAGTACTTC
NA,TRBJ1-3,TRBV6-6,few,CASSLQILDTIYF,TGTGCCAGCAGTCTACAGATCCTCGACACCATATATTTT
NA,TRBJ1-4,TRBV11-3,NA,CASSRRQEEKLFF,TGTGCCAGCAGCCGTCGACAGGAAGAAAAACTGTTTTTT
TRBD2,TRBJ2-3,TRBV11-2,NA,CASSSKALRGGLLADTQYF,TGTGCCAGCAGCTCCAAAGCTTTGCGGGGGGGCCTGCTAGCAGATACGCAGTATTTT
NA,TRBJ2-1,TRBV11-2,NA,CASSLVGRGDEQFF,TGTGCCAGCAGCTTAGTGGGCAGGGGCGATGAGCAGTTCTTC
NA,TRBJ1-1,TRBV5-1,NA,CASRKGGIQMNTEAFF,TGCGCCAGCAGGAAGGGGGGGATTCAAATGAACACTGAAGCTTTCTTT
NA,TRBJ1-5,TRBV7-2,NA,CASSLDASRIQPQHF,TGTGCCAGCAGCTTAGACGCCAGTCGCATCCAGCCCCAGCATTTT
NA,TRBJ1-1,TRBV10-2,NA,CASSDRALNTEAFF,TGCGCCAGCAGTGACAGGGCCCTGAACACTGAAGCTTTCTTT
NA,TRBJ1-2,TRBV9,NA,CASSVPRYGYTF,TGTGCCAGCAGCGTACCTCGCTATGGCTACACCTTC
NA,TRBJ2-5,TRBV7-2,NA,CASGPPAGVETQYF,TGTGCCAGCGGACCCCCGGCCGGGGTGGAGACCCAGTACTTC
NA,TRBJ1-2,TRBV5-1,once,CASSLSGPTYGYTF,TGCGCCAGCAGCTTATCCGGACCGACCTATGGCTACACCTTC
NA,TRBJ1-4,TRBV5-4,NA,CASSLSSGIATNEKLFF,TGTGCCAGCAGCTTGTCATCTGGGATCGCAACTAATGAAAAACTGTTTTTT
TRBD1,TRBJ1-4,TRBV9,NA,CASSVGVSTGSEKLFF,TGTGCCAGCAGCGTAGGAGTGTCGACAGGGAGTGAAAAACTGTTTTTT
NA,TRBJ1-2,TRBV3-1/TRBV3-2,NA,CASSPGQIGYTF,TGTGCCAGCAGCCCCGGACAAATAGGCTACACCTTC
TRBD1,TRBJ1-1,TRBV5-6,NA,CASSLGQGLPEAFF,TGTGCCAGCAGCTTGGGACAGGGGTTACCTGAAGCTTTCTTT
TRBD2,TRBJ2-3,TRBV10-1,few,CASSEALAGTDTQYF,TGCGCCAGCAGTGAGGCACTAGCGGGCACAGATACGCAGTATTTT
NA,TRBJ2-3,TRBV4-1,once,CASSPQVVTRRTDTQYF,TGCGCCAGCAGCCCCCAAGTGGTGACTAGGAGGACAGATACGCAGTATTTT
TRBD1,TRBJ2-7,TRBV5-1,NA,CASSEDREYYEQYF,TGCGCCAGCAGCGAGGACAGGGAATACTACGAGCAGTACTTC
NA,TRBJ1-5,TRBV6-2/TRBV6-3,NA,CASSYSKPGHQPQHF,TGTGCCAGCAGTTACTCGAAACCAGGGCACCAGCCCCAGCATTTT
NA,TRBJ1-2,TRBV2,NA,CASRGGGNYGYTF,TGTGCCAGCAGAGGTGGGGGAAACTATGGCTACACCTTC
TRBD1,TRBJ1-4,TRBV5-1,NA,CASSQDRAHEKLFF,TGCGCCAGCAGCCAGGACAGGGCGCATGAAAAACTGTTTTTT
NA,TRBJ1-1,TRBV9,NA,CASSVAVGPTSEAFF,TGTGCCAGCAGCGTAGCTGTGGGCCCGACCAGTGAAGCTTTCTTT
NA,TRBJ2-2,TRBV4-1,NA,CASSQVPEANTGELFF,TGCGCCAGCAGCCAAGTACCGGAAGCGAACACCGGGGAGCTGTTTTTT
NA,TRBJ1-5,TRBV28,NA,CASSSKGQFYQPQHF,TGTGCCAGCAGTTCCAAAGGACAGTTTTATCAGCCCCAGCATTTT
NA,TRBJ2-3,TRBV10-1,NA,CASSESFATSTDTQYF,TGCGCCAGCAGTGAGTCGTTCGCAACTAGCACAGATACGCAGTATTTT
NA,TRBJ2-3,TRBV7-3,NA,CASSLTPGRGGDTQYF,TGTGCCAGCAGCTTGACCCCGGGGCGTGGGGGAGATACGCAGTATTTT
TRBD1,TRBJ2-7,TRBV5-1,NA,CASSLVLQGAGEQYF,TGCGCCAGCAGCTTGGTATTACAGGGGGCGGGTGAGCAGTACTTC
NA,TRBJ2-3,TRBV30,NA,CAWSVYADTQYF,TGTGCCTGGAGTGTATATGCAGATACGCAGTATTTT